Included here is one T cell receptor beta chain sequence, with context. This entry comes from a study of blood T cell repertoires in COVID-19. Sequenced by immunoSEQ multiplex PCR; TCRdb stores in-frame clones only, minus some. The sample yields 100,000 to 150,000 clones, 70% to 90% seen once. Germline V CDR1 and CDR2: MNHEY, SVGEGT. The J segment lost 14 bases and the V segment lost 5 bases, leaving 11 bases of the junction unmatched. This CDR3 spans 14 amino acids. This receptor was identified in a woman of 80 years or more with acute or convalescent COVID-19. The chain is built from TRBV6-2 or TRBV6-3 and TRBJ2-1, with 11 nucleotides matching TRBD1. Source material: peripheral blood. The CDR3 sequence is CASSDRSGTGGEFF. In DNA form, the CDR3 reads TGTGCCAGCAGTGACCGATCCGGGACAGGGGGAGAGTTCTTC.